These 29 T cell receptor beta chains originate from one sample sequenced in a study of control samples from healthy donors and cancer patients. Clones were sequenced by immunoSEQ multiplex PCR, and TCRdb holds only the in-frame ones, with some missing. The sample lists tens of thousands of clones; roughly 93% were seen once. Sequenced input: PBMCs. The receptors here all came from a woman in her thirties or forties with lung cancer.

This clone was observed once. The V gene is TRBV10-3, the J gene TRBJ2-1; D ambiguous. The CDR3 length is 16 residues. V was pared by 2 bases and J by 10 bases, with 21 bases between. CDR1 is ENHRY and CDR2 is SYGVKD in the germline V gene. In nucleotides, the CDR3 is TGTGCCATCAGTGAGCCTCTCTATGCTTCGACCTTCGAGCAGTTCTTC. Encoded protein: CAISEPLYASTFEQFF.

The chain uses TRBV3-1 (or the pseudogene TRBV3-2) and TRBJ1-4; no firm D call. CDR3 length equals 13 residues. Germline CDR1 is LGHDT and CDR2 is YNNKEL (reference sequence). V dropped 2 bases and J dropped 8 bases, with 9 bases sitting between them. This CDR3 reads CASSQLRGEKLFF. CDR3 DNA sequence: TGTGCCAGCAGCCAACTACGCGGGGAAAAACTGTTTTTT.

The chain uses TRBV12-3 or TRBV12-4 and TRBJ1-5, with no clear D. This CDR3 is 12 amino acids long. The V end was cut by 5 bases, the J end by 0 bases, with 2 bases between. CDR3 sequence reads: CASSGSNQPQHF. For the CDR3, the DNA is TGTGCCAGCAGTGGTAGCAATCAGCCCCAGCATTTT.

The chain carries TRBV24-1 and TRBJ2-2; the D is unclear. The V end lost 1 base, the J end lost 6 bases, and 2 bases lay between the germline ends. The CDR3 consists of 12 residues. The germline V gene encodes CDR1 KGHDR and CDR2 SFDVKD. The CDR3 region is CATSDFSGELFF. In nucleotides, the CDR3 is TGTGCCACCAGTGATTTTTCCGGGGAGCTGTTTTTT.

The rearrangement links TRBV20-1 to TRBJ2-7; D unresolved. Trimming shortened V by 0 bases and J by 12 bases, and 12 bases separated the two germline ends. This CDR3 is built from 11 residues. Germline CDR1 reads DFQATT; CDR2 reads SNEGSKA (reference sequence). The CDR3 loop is CSARDEVAMYF. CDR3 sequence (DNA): TGCAGTGCTAGAGATGAGGTAGCTATGTACTTC.

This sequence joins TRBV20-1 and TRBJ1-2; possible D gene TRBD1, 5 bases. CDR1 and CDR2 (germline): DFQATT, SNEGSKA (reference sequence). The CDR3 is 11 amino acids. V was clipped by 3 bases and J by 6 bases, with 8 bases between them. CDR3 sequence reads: CSARGVDGYTF. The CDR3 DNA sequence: TGCAGTGCTAGGGGGGTGGATGGCTACACCTTC.

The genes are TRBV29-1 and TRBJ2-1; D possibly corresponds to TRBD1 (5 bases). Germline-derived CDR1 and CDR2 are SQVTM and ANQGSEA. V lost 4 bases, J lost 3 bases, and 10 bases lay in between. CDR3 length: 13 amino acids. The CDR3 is CSVVFRGYNEQFF. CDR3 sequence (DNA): TGCAGCGTTGTATTTAGGGGCTACAATGAGCAGTTCTTC.

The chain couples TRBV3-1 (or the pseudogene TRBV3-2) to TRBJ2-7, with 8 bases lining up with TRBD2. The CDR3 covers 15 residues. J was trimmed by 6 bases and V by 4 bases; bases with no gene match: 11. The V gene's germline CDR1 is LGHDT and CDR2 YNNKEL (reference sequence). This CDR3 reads CASSRQDGLAGEQYF. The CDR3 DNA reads TGTGCCAGCAGCCGCCAAGACGGGCTAGCGGGCGAGCAGTACTTC.

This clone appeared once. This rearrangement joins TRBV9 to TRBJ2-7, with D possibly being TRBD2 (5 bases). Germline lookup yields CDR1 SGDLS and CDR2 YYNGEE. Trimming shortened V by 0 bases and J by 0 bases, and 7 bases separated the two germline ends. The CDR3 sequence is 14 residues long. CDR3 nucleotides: TGTGCCAGCAGCGTAGCACTAGTCTCCTACGAGCAGTACTTC. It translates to CASSVALVSYEQYF.

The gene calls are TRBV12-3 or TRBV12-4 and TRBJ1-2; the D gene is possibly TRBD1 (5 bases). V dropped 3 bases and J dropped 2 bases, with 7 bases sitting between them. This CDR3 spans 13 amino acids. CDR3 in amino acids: CASSFEGNYGYTF. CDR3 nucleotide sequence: TGTGCCAGCAGTTTCGAGGGGAACTATGGCTACACCTTC.

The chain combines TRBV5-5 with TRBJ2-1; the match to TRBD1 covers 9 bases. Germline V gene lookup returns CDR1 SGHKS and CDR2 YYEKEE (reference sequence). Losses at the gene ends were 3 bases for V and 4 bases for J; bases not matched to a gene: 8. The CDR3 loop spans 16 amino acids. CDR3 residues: CASSWGPGQGYNEQFF. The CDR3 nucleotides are TGTGCCAGCAGCTGGGGGCCGGGACAGGGATACAATGAGCAGTTCTTC. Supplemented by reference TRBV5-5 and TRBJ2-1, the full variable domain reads DAGVTQSPTHLIKTRGQQVTLRCSPISGHKSVSWYQQVLGQGPQFIFQYYEKEERGRGNFPDRFSARQFPNYSSELNVNALLLGDSALYLCASSWGPGQGYNEQFFGPGTRLTVL.

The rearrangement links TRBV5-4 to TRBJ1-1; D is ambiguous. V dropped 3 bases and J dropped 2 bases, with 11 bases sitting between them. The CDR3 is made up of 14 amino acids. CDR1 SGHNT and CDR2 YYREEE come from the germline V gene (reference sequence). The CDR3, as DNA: TGTGCCAGCAGCTCGGTCGATAGCAACACTGAAGCTTTCTTT. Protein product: CASSSVDSNTEAFF.

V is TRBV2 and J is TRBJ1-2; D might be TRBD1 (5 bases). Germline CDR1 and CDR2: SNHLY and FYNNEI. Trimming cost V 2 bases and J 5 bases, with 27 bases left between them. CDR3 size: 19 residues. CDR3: CASSESGWGLGGAEYGYTF. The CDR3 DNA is TGTGCCAGCAGTGAATCGGGATGGGGGTTGGGGGGAGCTGAGTATGGCTACACCTTC.

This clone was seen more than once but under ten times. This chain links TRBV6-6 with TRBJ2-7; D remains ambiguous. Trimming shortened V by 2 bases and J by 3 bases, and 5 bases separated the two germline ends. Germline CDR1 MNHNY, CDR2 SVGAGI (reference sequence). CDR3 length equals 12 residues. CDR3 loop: CASSYGRYEQYF. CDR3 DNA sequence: TGTGCCAGCAGTTACGGACGCTACGAGCAGTACTTC.

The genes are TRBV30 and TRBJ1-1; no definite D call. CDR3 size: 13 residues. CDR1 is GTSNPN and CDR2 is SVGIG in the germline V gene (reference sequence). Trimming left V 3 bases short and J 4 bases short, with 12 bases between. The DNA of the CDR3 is TGTGCCTGGAGCGAAAGTCCTGGCACTGAAGCTTTCTTT. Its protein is CAWSESPGTEAFF.

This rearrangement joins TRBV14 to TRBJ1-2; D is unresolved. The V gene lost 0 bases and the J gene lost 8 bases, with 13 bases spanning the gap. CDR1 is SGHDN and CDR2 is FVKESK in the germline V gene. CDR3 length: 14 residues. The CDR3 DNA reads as TGTGCCAGCAGCCAAGAGTACGGATTTGGGGGCTACACCTTC. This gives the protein CASSQEYGFGGYTF.

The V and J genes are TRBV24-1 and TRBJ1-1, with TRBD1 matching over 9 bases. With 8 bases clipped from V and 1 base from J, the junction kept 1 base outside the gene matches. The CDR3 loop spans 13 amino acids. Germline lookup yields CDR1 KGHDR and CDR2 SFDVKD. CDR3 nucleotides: TGTGCCACCAAGGGACAGGGGAACACTGAAGCTTTCTTT. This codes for CATKGQGNTEAFF.

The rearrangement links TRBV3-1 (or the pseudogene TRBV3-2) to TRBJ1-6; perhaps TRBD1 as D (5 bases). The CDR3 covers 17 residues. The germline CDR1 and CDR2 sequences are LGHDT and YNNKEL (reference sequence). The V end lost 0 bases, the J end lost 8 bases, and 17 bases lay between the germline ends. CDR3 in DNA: TGTGCCAGCAGCCAAGATCTGGGGATCCTAGGGGATTCACCCCTCCACTTT. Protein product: CASSQDLGILGDSPLHF.

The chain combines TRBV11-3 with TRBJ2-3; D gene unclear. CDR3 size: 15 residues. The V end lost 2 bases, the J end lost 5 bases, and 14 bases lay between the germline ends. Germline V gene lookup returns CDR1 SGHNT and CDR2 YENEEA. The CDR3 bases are TGTGCCAGCAGCTTAAGTAGTGCAACGGGAGATACGCAGTATTTT. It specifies CASSLSSATGDTQYF.

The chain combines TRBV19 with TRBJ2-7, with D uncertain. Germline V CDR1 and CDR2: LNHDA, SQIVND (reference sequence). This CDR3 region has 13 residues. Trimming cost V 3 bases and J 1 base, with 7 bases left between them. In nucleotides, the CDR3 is TGTGCCAGTAGTATTTCAGCTTCCTACGAGCAGTACTTC. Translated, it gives CASSISASYEQYF.

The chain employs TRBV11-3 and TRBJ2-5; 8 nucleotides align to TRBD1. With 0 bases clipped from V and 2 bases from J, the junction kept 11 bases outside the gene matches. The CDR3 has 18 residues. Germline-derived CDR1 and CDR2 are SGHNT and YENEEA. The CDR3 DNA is TGTGCCAGCAGCTTAGAAGGGAGGCGGACAGGGCTTCAAGAGACCCAGTACTTC. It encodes CASSLEGRRTGLQETQYF.

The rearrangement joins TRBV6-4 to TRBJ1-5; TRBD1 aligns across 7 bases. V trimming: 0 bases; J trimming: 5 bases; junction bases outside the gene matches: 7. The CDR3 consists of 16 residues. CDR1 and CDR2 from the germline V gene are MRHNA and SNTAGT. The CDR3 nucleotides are TGTGCCAGCAGTGACTCGTACAGGGGCCGAGATCAGCCCCAGCATTTT. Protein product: CASSDSYRGRDQPQHF.

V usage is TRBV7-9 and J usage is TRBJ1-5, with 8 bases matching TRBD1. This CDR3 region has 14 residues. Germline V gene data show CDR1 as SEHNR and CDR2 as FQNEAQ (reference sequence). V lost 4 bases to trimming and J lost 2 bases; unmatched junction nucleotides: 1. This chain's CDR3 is CASSSTGGNQPQHF. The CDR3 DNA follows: TGTGCCAGCAGCTCGACAGGGGGCAATCAGCCCCAGCATTTT.

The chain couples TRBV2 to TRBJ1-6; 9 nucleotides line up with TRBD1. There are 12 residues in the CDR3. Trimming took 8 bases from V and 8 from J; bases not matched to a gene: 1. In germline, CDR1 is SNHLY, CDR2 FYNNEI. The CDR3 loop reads CASGTGYSPLHF. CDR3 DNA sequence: TGTGCCAGCGGGACAGGGTATTCACCCCTCCACTTT.

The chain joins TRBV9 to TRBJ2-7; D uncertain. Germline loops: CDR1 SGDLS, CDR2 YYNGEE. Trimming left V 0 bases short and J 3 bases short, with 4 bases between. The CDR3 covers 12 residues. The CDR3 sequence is CASSVDGYEQYF. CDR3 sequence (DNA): TGTGCCAGCAGCGTAGATGGCTACGAGCAGTACTTC.

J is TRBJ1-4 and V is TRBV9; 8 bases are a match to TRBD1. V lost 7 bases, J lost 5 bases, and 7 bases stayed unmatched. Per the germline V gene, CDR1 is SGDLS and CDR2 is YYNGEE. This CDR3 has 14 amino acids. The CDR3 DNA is TGTGCCAGCTCACGAGGGACAGGCAATGAAAAACTGTTTTTT. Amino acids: CASSRGTGNEKLFF.

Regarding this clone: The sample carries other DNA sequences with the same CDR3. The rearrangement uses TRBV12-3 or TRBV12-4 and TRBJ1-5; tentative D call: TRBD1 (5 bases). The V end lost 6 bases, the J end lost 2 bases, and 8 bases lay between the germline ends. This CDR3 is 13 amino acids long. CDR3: CASRGTGNQPQHF. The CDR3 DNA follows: TGTGCCAGCAGGGGGACGGGCAATCAGCCCCAGCATTTT.

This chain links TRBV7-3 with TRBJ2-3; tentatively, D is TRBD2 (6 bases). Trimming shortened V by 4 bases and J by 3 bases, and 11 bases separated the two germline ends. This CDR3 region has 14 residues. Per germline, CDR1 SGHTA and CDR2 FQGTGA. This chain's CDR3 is CASSSRAGTDTQYF. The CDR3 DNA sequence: TGTGCCAGCAGCTCCAGGGCGGGAACAGATACGCAGTATTTT.

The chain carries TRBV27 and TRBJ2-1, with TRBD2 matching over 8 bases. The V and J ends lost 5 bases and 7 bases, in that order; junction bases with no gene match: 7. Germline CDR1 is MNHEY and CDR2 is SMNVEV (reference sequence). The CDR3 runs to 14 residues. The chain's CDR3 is CASSTGLAMNEQFF. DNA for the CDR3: TGTGCCAGCAGTACAGGACTAGCCATGAATGAGCAGTTCTTC.